This entry is about one T cell receptor beta chain. Its antigen remains unknown. The CDR3 totals 13 residues. Germline V gene lookup returns CDR1 MNHEY and CDR2 SVGEGT. The V end was cut by 0 bases, the J end by 7 bases, with 8 bases between. PCR was performed a second time for about 7 to 12 cycles using a sample-barcoded 5' primer and a J-beta primer mix. TCRdb re-called the 5' RACE reads through MiXCR, storing one row per CDR3 protein. The repertoire includes roughly 800,000 distinct CDR3 sequences, 55% to 70% of them detected once, and 20% to 25% sits in the top ten. This sample was taken from a study of blood T cells in healthy people across ages. Study observations and caveats: Per million T cells, TCR beta diversity dropped about linearly as age rose.

The sequencing input was blood. This sequence was found in a young man in good health. V and J are TRBV6-2 or TRBV6-3 and TRBJ2-3, with D uncertain. The CDR3 nucleotides are TGTGCCAGCAGTTACTCCTTACTTAATACGCAGTATTTT. Its protein product is CASSYSLLNTQYF.